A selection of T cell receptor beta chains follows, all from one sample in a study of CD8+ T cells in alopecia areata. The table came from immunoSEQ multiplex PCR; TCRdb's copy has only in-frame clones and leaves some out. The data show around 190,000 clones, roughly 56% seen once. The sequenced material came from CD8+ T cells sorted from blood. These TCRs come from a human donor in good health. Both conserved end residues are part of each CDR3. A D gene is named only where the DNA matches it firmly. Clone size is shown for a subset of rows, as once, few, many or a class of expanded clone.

TGCGCCAGCAGCCAAGAGGCTAGTGGGCTCCAAGAGACCCAGTACTTC,CASSQEASGLQETQYF,TRBJ2-5,.,.,TRBV4-1
TGTGCCAGCAGCTTGGGGGCTGGCACTGAAGCTTTCTTT,CASSLGAGTEAFF,TRBJ1-1,once,.,TRBV13
TGTGCCAGCAGTTTTGGGGCAAATGAGCAGTTCTTC,CASSFGANEQFF,TRBJ2-1,.,.,TRBV27
TGCAGCGCCCCTGTGCGCGGGGAGCTGTTTTTT,CSAPVRGELFF,TRBJ2-2,.,.,TRBV29-1
TGTGCCAGTAGTCCTCGAGGCAGGACTGAAGCTTTCTTT,CASSPRGRTEAFF,TRBJ1-1,few,.,TRBV19
TGTGCCAGCAGCGTCAACGAGTCACCCCTCCACTTT,CASSVNESPLHF,TRBJ1-6,.,.,TRBV9
TGTGCCAGCAGCGTAGACGGCAGTAACTACGAGCAGTACTTC,CASSVDGSNYEQYF,TRBJ2-7,.,.,TRBV9
TGCAGCGTTGAAGGCGAAAAGCAGGCCTACAATGAGCAGTTCTTC,CSVEGEKQAYNEQFF,TRBJ2-1,few,.,TRBV29-1
TGTGCCAGCAGCTTGGATTCGGAGGCGGATACGCAGTATTTT,CASSLDSEADTQYF,TRBJ2-3,.,.,TRBV5-6
TGTGCCAGCAGTGAAGGACTAGCTACGGAGACCCAGTACTTC,CASSEGLATETQYF,TRBJ2-5,once,TRBD2,TRBV2
TGCGCCAGCAGCTTGGGGGGCCGGGGCGGCATCACAGATACGCAGTATTTT,CASSLGGRGGITDTQYF,TRBJ2-3,.,.,TRBV5-1
TGTGCCAGCAGTGGCCTAGCGGGATTGGTAGATACGCAGTATTTT,CASSGLAGLVDTQYF,TRBJ2-3,.,TRBD2,TRBV6-5
TGTGCCAGCATCGGGACTAGCGGTTACAATGAGCAGTTCTTC,CASIGTSGYNEQFF,TRBJ2-1,.,TRBD2,TRBV2
TGCAGCGTTGTCCCCCTGGGTTCCGGGGGGCATGAGCAGTTCTTC,CSVVPLGSGGHEQFF,TRBJ2-1,.,.,TRBV29-1
TGTGCCAGCAGCCGAGGCCGGGGGGAACAAGAGACCCAGTACTTC,CASSRGRGEQETQYF,TRBJ2-5,.,TRBD2,TRBV11-2
TGTGCCAGCAGTAGGTACGAGCAGTACTTC,CASSRYEQYF,TRBJ2-7,many,.,TRBV2
TGTGCCAGTGCCTACCCCTCCCCGGCTTTCTTT,CASAYPSPAFF,TRBJ1-1,.,.,TRBV6-1
TGCAGCGTTCGACCAGGGGGAAGGACTGAAGCTTTCTTT,CSVRPGGRTEAFF,TRBJ1-1,.,TRBD1,TRBV29-1
TGCGCCAGCAAAGAGGGACCAACCGGGGAGCTGTTTTTT,CASKEGPTGELFF,TRBJ2-2,.,.,TRBV23-1
TGTGCCAGCAGCCGGCCTGGCTACGAGCAGTACTTC,CASSRPGYEQYF,TRBJ2-7,.,.,TRBV6-6
TGCGGCGTACTGCGGGCCGGGGAGCTGTTTTTT,CGVLRAGELFF,TRBJ2-2,.,.,TRBV29-1
TGTGCCAGCAAGCCGTTTGCGGGAGGATATGGCTACACCTTC,CASKPFAGGYGYTF,TRBJ1-2,.,.,TRBV7-2
TGTGCCAGCAGCGTTGATAGCGGGGAGCCAGATACGCAGTATTTT,CASSVDSGEPDTQYF,TRBJ2-3,.,TRBD2,TRBV9
TGTGCCAGCAGTTCGCGGGACGCCTACGAGCAGTACTTC,CASSSRDAYEQYF,TRBJ2-7,once,.,TRBV6-5
TGCGCCAGCAGCTCTCAACCGGGACAGGGAGGCTACACCTTC,CASSSQPGQGGYTF,TRBJ1-2,.,TRBD1,TRBV5-1
TGTGCCAGCAGCCCCAGGGATAACACTGAAGCTTTCTTT,CASSPRDNTEAFF,TRBJ1-1,.,.,TRBV7-9
TGTGCCAGCAGTGACCGGGGCCAGGGGGCCCCTTACTATGGCTACACCTTC,CASSDRGQGAPYYGYTF,TRBJ1-2,.,TRBD1,TRBV2
TGCAGCGTTGAAGGGGTAGGCCCACACGAGACCCAGTACTTC,CSVEGVGPHETQYF,TRBJ2-5,few,.,TRBV29-1
TGCAGCGTTTGGACAGCGAACACTGAAGCTTTCTTT,CSVWTANTEAFF,TRBJ1-1,few,.,TRBV29-1
TGCAGCGTACAGGGGGCTATTTTGAACACTGAAGCTTTCTTT,CSVQGAILNTEAFF,TRBJ1-1,once,TRBD1,TRBV29-1
TGTGCCAGCAGTCCGCAGATTAACTATGGCTACACCTTC,CASSPQINYGYTF,TRBJ1-2,.,.,TRBV6-1
TGCAGCGTTAAGTCCGGTTTTGAGGGCAACGAGCAGTACTTC,CSVKSGFEGNEQYF,TRBJ2-7,few,.,TRBV29-1
TGTGCCAGCAGTGAAAGGACAGGTCGGGGGACTGAAGCTTTCTTT,CASSERTGRGTEAFF,TRBJ1-1,.,TRBD1,TRBV27
TGTGCCAGCAGCGACAGGCCGAACACTGAAGCTTTCTTT,CASSDRPNTEAFF,TRBJ1-1,.,.,TRBV6-5
TGTGCCTGGAGTTATATCAACAATGAGCAGTTCTTC,CAWSYINNEQFF,TRBJ2-1,few,.,TRBV30
TGTGCCAGCAGCTTGATCCGGGACGCCCGTTACGAGCAGTACTTC,CASSLIRDARYEQYF,TRBJ2-7,.,.,TRBV13
TGTGCCAGCGGTTCCCCTCCCCTCCACTTT,CASGSPPLHF,TRBJ1-6,once,.,TRBV6-1
TGTGCCAGCTCTCAAGGGACGGTGATTGAAGCTTTCTTT,CASSQGTVIEAFF,TRBJ1-1,.,.,TRBV27
TGCGCCAGCAGCCAATCCCTGCCCGGTATCCGGGACTACGAGCAGTACTTC,CASSQSLPGIRDYEQYF,TRBJ2-7,few,.,TRBV4-1
TGCAGCGTTGAACGCCCAGGATCAAGGCTTGGCTACACCTTC,CSVERPGSRLGYTF,TRBJ1-2,.,.,TRBV29-1
TGTGCCAGCGCCCTGGGGTATTCACCCCTCCACTTT,CASALGYSPLHF,TRBJ1-6,few,.,TRBV14
TGTGCCAGCAGCGTAGCCGACAGTTCAAATTCACCCCTCCACTTT,CASSVADSSNSPLHF,TRBJ1-6,few,.,TRBV9
TGTGCCAGCAGCCCGGAGGGACAGGCGCTCCGGGGGGTCTACACCTTC,CASSPEGQALRGVYTF,TRBJ1-2,.,TRBD1,TRBV7-6
TGTGCCAGTAGTATCGGGGGCGGGGAGCAGTACTTC,CASSIGGGEQYF,TRBJ2-7,.,.,TRBV19
TGTGCCAGCAGTGAAGAAGGGGGATACTATGGCTACACCTTC,CASSEEGGYYGYTF,TRBJ1-2,once,.,TRBV6-1
TGCAGCGTCGAGGGCGGGGCTCGCACAGATACGCAGTATTTT,CSVEGGARTDTQYF,TRBJ2-3,few,.,TRBV29-1
TGCAGTTTGGGGTCGGACTATGGCTACACCTTC,CSLGSDYGYTF,TRBJ1-2,.,.,TRBV29-1
TGTGCCACCGGGAGCAGTAACACTGAAGCTTTCTTT,CATGSSNTEAFF,TRBJ1-1,.,.,TRBV7-9
TGTGCCAGCAGCTCCACGCTAGCAGATGAGCAGTTCTTC,CASSSTLADEQFF,TRBJ2-1,.,.,TRBV6-5
TGTGCCAGCAGCCCCACAGGGGGCGCATACAATGAGCAGTTCTTC,CASSPTGGAYNEQFF,TRBJ2-1,few,TRBD1,TRBV7-9
TGTGCCAGCGGACCAGGCGCCAGGCTCCTCTCTCGCACAGATACGCAGTATTTT,CASGPGARLLSRTDTQYF,TRBJ2-3,.,.,TRBV7-9